Below, one TCR beta chain is given with its context. The antigen remains unidentified. Clones were sequenced by immunoSEQ multiplex PCR, and TCRdb holds only the in-frame ones, with some missing. The sample records 300,000 to 350,000 clones, approximately 86% being singletons. Indicated treatment: 15 to 20 received Ad26.COV2.S at low or high dose, single or two shots; about 5 received placebo; per-sample allocation not given. Each sample was drawn 63 days after the first injection (of vaccine or placebo). V was cut by 4 bases and J by 5 bases, with 15 bases left in between. This CDR3 is 14 amino acids long. Germline CDR1 is MGHRA and CDR2 is YSYEKL. This sample is drawn from a study of Ad26.COV2.S vaccination and SARS-CoV-2 variants. Study-level information: Once or twice, 56 days apart, Ad26.COV2.S was delivered intramuscularly. Overall study results and limits: Vaccinees displayed broader spike-specific TCR repertoires than placebo recipients. Spike-specific CD8+ and CD4+ T cell responses reportedly showed substantial breadth after vaccination. Analytic work on TCR breadth and depth might have understated the full extent of total T cell responses.

This rearrangement joins TRBV4-1 to TRBJ2-7; unclear D gene. The sequence came from a person between 18 and 65 years old who received the Ad26.COV2.S COVID-19 vaccine or a placebo. The sample was peripheral blood, taken in a trial of Ad26.COV2.S vaccine versus placebo. DNA of the CDR3: TGCGCCAGCAGCCCCGGATGGCGCGAGAACGAGCAGTACTTC. Its translation: CASSPGWRENEQYF.